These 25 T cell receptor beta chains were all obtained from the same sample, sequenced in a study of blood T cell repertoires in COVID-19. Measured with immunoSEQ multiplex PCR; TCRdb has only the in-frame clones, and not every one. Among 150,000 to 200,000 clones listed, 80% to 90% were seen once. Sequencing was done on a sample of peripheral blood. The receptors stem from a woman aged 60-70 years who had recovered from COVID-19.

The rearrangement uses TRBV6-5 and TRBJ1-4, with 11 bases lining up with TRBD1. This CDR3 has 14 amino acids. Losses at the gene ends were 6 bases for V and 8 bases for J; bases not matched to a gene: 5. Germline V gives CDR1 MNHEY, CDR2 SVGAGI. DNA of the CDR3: TGTGCCAGCAGCTGGACAGGGGGCGGCGAAAAACTGTTTTTT. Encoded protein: CASSWTGGGEKLFF.

For the CDR3, the DNA is TGCGCCAGCAGCTTAGGAGGAGATAATGAAAAACTGTTTTTT. Translating it yields CASSLGGDNEKLFF. The chain recombines TRBV5-1 with TRBJ1-4; D call uncertain. V lost 2 bases and J lost 4, with 9 bases in between. There are 14 residues in the CDR3. Germline V gene sequence: CDR1 SGHRS, CDR2 YFSETQ.

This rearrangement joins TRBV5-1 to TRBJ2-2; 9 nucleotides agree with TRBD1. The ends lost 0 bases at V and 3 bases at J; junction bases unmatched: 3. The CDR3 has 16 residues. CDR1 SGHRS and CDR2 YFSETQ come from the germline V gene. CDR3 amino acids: CASSLVGQGYTGELFF. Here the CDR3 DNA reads TGCGCCAGCAGCTTGGTGGGACAGGGATACACCGGGGAGCTGTTTTTT.

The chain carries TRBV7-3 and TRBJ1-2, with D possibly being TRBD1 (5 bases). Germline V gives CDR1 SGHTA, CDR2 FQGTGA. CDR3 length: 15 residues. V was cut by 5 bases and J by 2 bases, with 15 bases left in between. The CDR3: CASSLQQGLNYGYTF. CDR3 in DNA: TGTGCCAGCAGCCTACAGCAGGGCCTGAACTATGGCTACACCTTC. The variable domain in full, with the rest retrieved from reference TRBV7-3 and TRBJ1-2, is GAGVSQTPSNKVTEKGKYVELRCDPISGHTALYWYRQSLGQGPEFLIYFQGTGAADDSGLPNDRFFAVRPEGSVSTLKIQRTERGDSAVYLCASSLQQGLNYGYTFGSGTRLTVV.

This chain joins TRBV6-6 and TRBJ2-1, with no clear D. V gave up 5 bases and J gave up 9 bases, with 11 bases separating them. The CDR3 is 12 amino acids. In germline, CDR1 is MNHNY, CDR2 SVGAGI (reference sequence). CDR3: CASSELRSEQFF. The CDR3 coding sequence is TGTGCCAGCAGTGAGCTTCGGAGTGAGCAGTTCTTC.

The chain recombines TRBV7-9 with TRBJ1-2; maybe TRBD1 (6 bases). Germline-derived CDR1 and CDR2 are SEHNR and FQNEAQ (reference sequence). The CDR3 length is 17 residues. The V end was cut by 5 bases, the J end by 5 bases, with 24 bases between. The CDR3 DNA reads TGTGCCAGCAGCGTCACCGAACGGGGGGCGCACCTTTATGGCTACACCTTC. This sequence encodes CASSVTERGAHLYGYTF. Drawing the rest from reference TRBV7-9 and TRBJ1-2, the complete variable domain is DTGVSQNPRHKITKRGQNVTFRCDPISEHNRLYWYRQTLGQGPEFLTYFQNEAQLEKSRLLSDRFSAERPKGSFSTLEIQRTEQGDSAMYLCASSVTERGAHLYGYTFGSGTRLTVV.

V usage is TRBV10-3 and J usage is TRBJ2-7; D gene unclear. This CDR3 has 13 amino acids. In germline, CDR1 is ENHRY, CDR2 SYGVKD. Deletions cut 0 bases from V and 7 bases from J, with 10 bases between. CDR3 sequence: CAISESAASEQYF. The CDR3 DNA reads TGTGCCATCAGTGAGTCGGCGGCCTCAGAGCAGTACTTC.

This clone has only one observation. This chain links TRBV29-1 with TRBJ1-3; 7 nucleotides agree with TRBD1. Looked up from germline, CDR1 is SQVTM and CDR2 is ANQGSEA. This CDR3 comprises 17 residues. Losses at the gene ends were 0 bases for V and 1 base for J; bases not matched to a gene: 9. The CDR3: CSVEDWGQKISGNTIYF. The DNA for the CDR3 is TGCAGCGTTGAAGATTGGGGACAGAAGATTTCTGGAAACACCATATATTTT. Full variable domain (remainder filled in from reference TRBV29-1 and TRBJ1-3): SAVISQKPSRDICQRGTSLTIQCQVDSQVTMMFWYRQQPGQSLTLIATANQGSEATYESGFVIDKFPISRPNLTFSTLTVSNMSPEDSSIYLCSVEDWGQKISGNTIYFGEGSWLTVV.

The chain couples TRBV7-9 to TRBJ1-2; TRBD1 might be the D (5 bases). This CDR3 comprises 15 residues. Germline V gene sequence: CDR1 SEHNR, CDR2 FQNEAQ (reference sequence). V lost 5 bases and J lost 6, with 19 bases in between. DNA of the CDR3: TGTGCCAGCAGCCAGGGTGGATTCGAGTCCCATGGCTACACCTTC. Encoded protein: CASSQGGFESHGYTF.

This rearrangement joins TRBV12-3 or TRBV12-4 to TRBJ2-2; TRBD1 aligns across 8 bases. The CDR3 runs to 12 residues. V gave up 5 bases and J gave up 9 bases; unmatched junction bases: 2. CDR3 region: CASSDRGRELFF. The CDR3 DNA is TGTGCCAGCAGTGACAGGGGCCGGGAGCTGTTTTTT.

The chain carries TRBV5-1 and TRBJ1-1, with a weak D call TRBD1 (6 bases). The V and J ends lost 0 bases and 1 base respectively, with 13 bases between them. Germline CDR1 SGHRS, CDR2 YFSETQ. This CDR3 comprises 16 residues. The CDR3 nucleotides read TGCGCCAGCAGCTTGGTGGGGAACAGGGAGAACACTGAAGCTTTCTTT. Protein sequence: CASSLVGNRENTEAFF.

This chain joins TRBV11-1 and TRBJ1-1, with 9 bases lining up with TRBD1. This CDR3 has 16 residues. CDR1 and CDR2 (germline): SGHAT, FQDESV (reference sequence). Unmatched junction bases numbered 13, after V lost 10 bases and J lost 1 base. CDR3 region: CATGEKQGAWNTEAFF. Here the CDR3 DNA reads TGTGCCACCGGGGAGAAACAGGGGGCTTGGAACACTGAAGCTTTCTTT.

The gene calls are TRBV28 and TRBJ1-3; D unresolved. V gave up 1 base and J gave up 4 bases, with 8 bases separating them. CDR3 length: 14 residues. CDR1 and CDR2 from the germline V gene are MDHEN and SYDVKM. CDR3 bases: TGTGCCAGCAGTTTATACAGCCAGGGAAACACCATATATTTT. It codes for CASSLYSQGNTIYF.

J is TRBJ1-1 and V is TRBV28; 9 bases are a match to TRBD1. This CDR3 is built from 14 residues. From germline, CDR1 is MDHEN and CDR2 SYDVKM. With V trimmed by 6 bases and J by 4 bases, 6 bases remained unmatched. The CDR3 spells CASSLGQGFTEAFF. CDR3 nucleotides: TGTGCCAGCAGCCTAGGACAGGGGTTCACTGAAGCTTTCTTT.

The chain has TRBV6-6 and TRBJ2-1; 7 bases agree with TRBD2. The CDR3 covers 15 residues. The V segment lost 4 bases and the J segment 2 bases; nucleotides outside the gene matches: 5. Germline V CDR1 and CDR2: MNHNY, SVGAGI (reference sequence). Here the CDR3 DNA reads TGTGCCAGCAGTTTGGGAGGGCGCACCTACAATGAGCAGTTCTTC. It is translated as CASSLGGRTYNEQFF.

This CDR3 reads CASSLSPDRGLTGELFF. Written as DNA, the CDR3 is TGCGCCAGCAGCTTATCCCCAGACAGGGGGCTGACCGGGGAGCTGTTTTTT. J is TRBJ2-2 and V is TRBV5-1; TRBD1 matches at 10 bases. Per germline, CDR1 SGHRS and CDR2 YFSETQ. The CDR3 is 17 residues long. The J segment lost 5 bases and the V segment lost 2 bases, leaving 9 bases of the junction unmatched.

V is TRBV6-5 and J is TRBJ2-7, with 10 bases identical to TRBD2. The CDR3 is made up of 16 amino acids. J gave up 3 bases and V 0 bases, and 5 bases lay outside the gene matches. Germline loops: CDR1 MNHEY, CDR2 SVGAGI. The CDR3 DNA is TGTGCCAGCAGTTACTCTAGCGGGGGGCCCTTCTACGAGCAGTACTTC. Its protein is CASSYSSGGPFYEQYF.

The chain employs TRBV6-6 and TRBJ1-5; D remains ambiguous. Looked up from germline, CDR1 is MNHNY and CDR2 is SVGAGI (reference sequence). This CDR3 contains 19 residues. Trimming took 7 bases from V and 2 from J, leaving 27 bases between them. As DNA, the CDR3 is TGTGCCAGCATTCGAAGCGGGGAGGGCCGCGAAAATGGCAATCAGCCCCAGCATTTT. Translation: CASIRSGEGRENGNQPQHF.

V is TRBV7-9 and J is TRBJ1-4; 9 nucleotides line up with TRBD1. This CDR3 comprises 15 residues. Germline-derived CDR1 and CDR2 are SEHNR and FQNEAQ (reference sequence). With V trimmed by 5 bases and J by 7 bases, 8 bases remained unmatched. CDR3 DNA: TGTGCCAGCAGCCCCAGGACAGGGGCTGGTGAAAAACTGTTTTTT. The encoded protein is CASSPRTGAGEKLFF.

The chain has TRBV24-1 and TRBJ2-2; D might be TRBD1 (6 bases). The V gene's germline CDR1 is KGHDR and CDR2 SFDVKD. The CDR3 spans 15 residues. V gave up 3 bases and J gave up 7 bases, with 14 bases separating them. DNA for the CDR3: TGTGCCACCAGTGATCCCGGGACAATGGGCGGGGAGCTGTTTTTT. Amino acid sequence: CATSDPGTMGGELFF.

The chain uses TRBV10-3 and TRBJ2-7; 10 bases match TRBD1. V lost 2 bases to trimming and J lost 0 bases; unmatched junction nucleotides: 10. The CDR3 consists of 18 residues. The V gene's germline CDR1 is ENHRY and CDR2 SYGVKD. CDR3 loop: CAISERDSTGGYSYEQYF. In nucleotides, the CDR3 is TGTGCCATCAGTGAGAGAGATTCGACAGGGGGCTACTCCTACGAGCAGTACTTC.

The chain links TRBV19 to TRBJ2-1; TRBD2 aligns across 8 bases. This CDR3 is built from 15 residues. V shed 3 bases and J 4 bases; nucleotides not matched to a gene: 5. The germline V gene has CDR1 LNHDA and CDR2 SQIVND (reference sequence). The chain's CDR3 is CASSMGRGEYNEQFF. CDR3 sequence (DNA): TGTGCCAGTAGTATGGGGCGGGGGGAGTACAATGAGCAGTTCTTC.

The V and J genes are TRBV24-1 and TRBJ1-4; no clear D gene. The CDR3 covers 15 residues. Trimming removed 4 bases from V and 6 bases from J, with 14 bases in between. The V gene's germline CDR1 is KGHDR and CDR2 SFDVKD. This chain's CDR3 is CATSEARRGDEKLFF. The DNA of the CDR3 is TGTGCCACCAGTGAGGCGCGGAGAGGTGATGAAAAACTGTTTTTT.

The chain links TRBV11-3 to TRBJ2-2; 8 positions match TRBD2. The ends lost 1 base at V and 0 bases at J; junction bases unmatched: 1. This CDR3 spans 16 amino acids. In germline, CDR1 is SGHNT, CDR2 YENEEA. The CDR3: CASSLGGGTNTGELFF. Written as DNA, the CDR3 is TGTGCCAGCAGCTTAGGCGGGGGGACGAACACCGGGGAGCTGTTTTTT.

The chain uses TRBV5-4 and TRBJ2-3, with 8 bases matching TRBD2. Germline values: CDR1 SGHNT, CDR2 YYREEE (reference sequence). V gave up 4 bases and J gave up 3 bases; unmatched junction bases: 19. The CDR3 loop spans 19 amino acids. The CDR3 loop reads CASSPFGGSSGGRTDTQYF. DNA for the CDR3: TGTGCCAGCAGCCCGTTTGGAGGGTCCAGCGGGGGACGTACAGATACGCAGTATTTT. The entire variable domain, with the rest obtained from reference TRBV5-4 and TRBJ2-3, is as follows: ETGVTQSPTHLIKTRGQQVTLRCSSQSGHNTVSWYQQALGQGPQFIFQYYREEENGRGNFPPRFSGLQFPNYSSELNVNALELDDSALYLCASSPFGGSSGGRTDTQYFGPGTRLTVL.